Shown below are 22 T cell receptor beta chains from a single sample sequenced in a study of CD8 T cells in ankylosing spondylitis (dated 2017 in TCRdb). What the work shows at the level of the full study, not this receptor alone: A TCR beta motif of several highly homologous amino acid variants appeared characteristic of blood from ankylosing spondylitis patients.

The library was produced with 5' RACE. The sequencing machine was an Illumina HiSeq 2500. TCRdb took the public reads, trimmed them with fastp at Q25, ran MiXCR for clone calling and kept in-frame beta chains. Each record represents a unique CDR3 protein, reported with the most common genes and DNA among its rows. Present in this sample are 500,000 to 650,000 distinct CDR3 sequences, approximately 5% of which were seen just once. The ten largest account for roughly 3.2% of the sample. No antigen is known for these receptors. Sequencing was performed on blood, either unsorted or a sorted T cell fraction (not recorded which). The receptors come from a male donor with ankylosing spondylitis.

This chain links TRBV6-2 or TRBV6-3 with TRBJ2-4; the match to TRBD2 covers 10 bases. There are 16 residues in the CDR3. CDR1 and CDR2 from the germline V gene are MNHEY and SVGEGT. V lost 7 bases to trimming and J lost 0 bases; unmatched junction nucleotides: 6. The CDR3 DNA reads as TGTGCCAGCACCGAAGCGGGGGGGCGAGCCAAAAACATTCAGTACTTC. Amino acid sequence: CASTEAGGRAKNIQYF.

This clonotype was picked up many times. This chain uses TRBV28 with TRBJ2-2; a possible D gene is TRBD2 (5 bases). The CDR3 covers 13 residues. Trimming took off 5 bases at V and 4 bases at J, with 8 bases between the two ends. The germline CDR1 and CDR2 sequences are MDHEN and SYDVKM. CDR3 residues: CASSKDSTGELFF. The DNA for the CDR3 is TGTGCCAGCAGTAAGGACTCCACCGGGGAGCTGTTTTTT.

This clonotype was observed many times. The chain joins TRBV28 to TRBJ2-5, with 8 positions matching TRBD1. The CDR3 has 17 residues. J lost 4 bases, V lost 6 bases, and 16 bases had no gene match. In germline, CDR1 is MDHEN, CDR2 SYDVKM. The CDR3 DNA is TGTGCCAGCAGGCAGTTTTCGGCTAGGGGACAGGCAGAGACCCAGTACTTC. Translation gives CASRQFSARGQAETQYF.

At least ten counts were recorded for this clonotype. CDR3 protein: CASSLRGVGGNEQFF. In nucleotides, the CDR3 is TGTGCCAGCAGTCTCCGGGGGGTTGGGGGCAATGAGCAGTTCTTC. The chain is built from TRBV6-1 and TRBJ2-1; 7 bases match TRBD2. Per the germline V gene, CDR1 is MNHNS and CDR2 is SASEGT. This CDR3 is built from 15 residues. J gave up 6 bases and V 5 bases, and 10 bases lay outside the gene matches.

This clonotype was found many times. The genes are TRBV20-1 and TRBJ2-2; 9 bases match TRBD2. After removal of 4 bases from V and 0 bases from J, the junction contained 3 bases not matched to a gene. Germline V CDR1 and CDR2: DFQATT, SNEGSKA (reference sequence). The CDR3 loop spans 15 amino acids. The CDR3 sequence is CSAKRLAANTGELFF. The CDR3 nucleotides read TGCAGTGCTAAAAGACTAGCGGCGAACACCGGGGAGCTGTTTTTT.

Worth noting for this clonotype: A read error may explain this, as a much larger clone is one base away. The chain employs TRBV5-6 and TRBJ2-2; 10 bases agree with TRBD1. The CDR3 is 20 residues long. In germline, CDR1 is SGHDT, CDR2 YYEEEE. The CDR3, as DNA: TGTGCCAGCAGGCTTATTGGGTTTGGGACAGGGGATTCGAACACCGGGGAGCGGTTTTTT. Translation: CASRLIGFGTGDSNTGERFF.

This clonotype occurred many times. The V and J genes are TRBV9 and TRBJ1-5; D uncertain. V gave up 0 bases and J gave up 5 bases, with 6 bases separating them. In germline, CDR1 is SGDLS, CDR2 YYNGEE. This CDR3 has 13 amino acids. CDR3 amino acids: CASSVGGHQPQHF. CDR3 nucleotide sequence: TGTGCCAGCAGCGTAGGGGGTCATCAGCCCCAGCATTTT.

This clonotype appeared many times. This chain links TRBV29-1 with TRBJ2-1; the match to TRBD2 covers 10 bases. The CDR3 is 13 residues long. Losses at the gene ends were 7 bases for V and 8 bases for J; bases not matched to a gene: 8. Germline CDR1 is SQVTM and CDR2 is ANQGSEA. The chain's CDR3 is CSASGRALDEQFF. For the CDR3, the DNA is TGCAGCGCGAGCGGGAGGGCCCTGGATGAGCAGTTCTTC.

This clonotype has more than one count but fewer than ten. The CDR3 DNA reads as TGTGCCAGCAGCCCCGGGGCCACCCGCACAGATACGCAGTATTTT. Its translation is CASSPGATRTDTQYF. This chain joins TRBV5-6 and TRBJ2-3; D is tentatively TRBD1 or TRBD2 (5 bases each). Germline assignment: CDR1 SGHDT and CDR2 YYEEEE. The length of the CDR3 is 15 residues. With 4 bases removed from V and 1 base from J, the gap between germline ends came to 13 bases.

The sample holds many counts of this clonotype. The chain employs TRBV4-2 and TRBJ2-7; D gene uncertain. The CDR3 has 14 amino acids. From germline, CDR1 is LGHNA and CDR2 YNFKEQ. The V end was cut by 1 base, the J end by 2 bases, with 9 bases between. The CDR3 sequence is CASSQGLITYEQYF. Written as DNA, the CDR3 is TGTGCCAGCAGCCAAGGCCTAATAACCTACGAGCAGTACTTC.

This clonotype was found a few times. One end of the junction fails to match germline, which may point to a read error. The rearrangement joins TRBV7-7 to TRBJ2-1; TRBD2 matches 11 bases. The length of the CDR3 is 16 residues. Germline CDR1 SSHAT, CDR2 FNYEAQ (reference sequence). CDR3 protein: CASSPISGGAPLEQFF. As DNA, the CDR3 is TGTGCTAGCAGCCCCATTAGCGGGGGGGCCCCCCTGGAGCAGTTCTTC.

This clonotype was counted at least ten times. The CDR3: CASSLVVSSYEQYF. The CDR3 DNA reads TGCGCCAGCAGCTTGGTGGTCAGTTCCTACGAGCAGTACTTC. V gene TRBV5-1 combines with J gene TRBJ2-7; D not certain. This CDR3 region has 14 residues. V was pared by 0 bases and J by 1 base, with 8 bases between. Per germline, CDR1 SGHRS and CDR2 YFSETQ.

This clonotype was picked up many times. This chain connects TRBV5-1 to TRBJ1-1; no firm D call. The V end lost 0 bases, the J end lost 1 base, and 10 bases lay between the germline ends. This CDR3 region has 15 residues. Germline CDR1 is SGHRS and CDR2 is YFSETQ. The CDR3 region has the DNA TGCGCCAGCAGCTTGGAGTCACCTGAGAACACTGAAGCTTTCTTT. Translating it yields CASSLESPENTEAFF.

V and J are TRBV6-1 and TRBJ1-1, with TRBD1 identical over 12 bases. The trim removed 6 bases at V and 9 bases at J, leaving 5 bases unmatched. The germline V gene has CDR1 MNHNS and CDR2 SASEGT. The length of the CDR3 is 13 residues. The CDR3 DNA is TGTGCCAGCAGCGATCGGGACAGGGGGCAAGCTTTCTTT. Amino acid sequence: CASSDRDRGQAFF.

This clonotype was detected many times. This chain connects TRBV5-1 to TRBJ2-1, with D possibly called TRBD1 or TRBD2 (5 bases each). The CDR3 runs 13 residues. V lost 4 bases and J 8 bases, leaving 13 bases between the germline ends. CDR1 and CDR2 from the germline V gene are SGHRS and YFSETQ. The DNA of the CDR3 is TGCGCCAGCAGCACCGGGACGCACGATGAGCAGTTCTTC. Translating gives CASSTGTHDEQFF. Using reference TRBV5-1 and TRBJ2-1 for the parts outside the CDR3, the full variable domain is KAGVTQTPRYLIKTRGQQVTLSCSPISGHRSVSWYQQTPGQGLQFLFEYFSETQRNKGNFPGRFSGRQFSNSRSEMNVSTLELGDSALYLCASSTGTHDEQFFGPGTRLTVL.

This clonotype was observed many times. The chain couples TRBV20-1 to TRBJ2-3, with TRBD2 as a possible D gene (7 bases). This CDR3 spans 18 amino acids. The V end lost 6 bases, the J end lost 3 bases, and 28 bases lay between the germline ends. Per germline, CDR1 DFQATT and CDR2 SNEGSKA (reference sequence). The CDR3 sequence: CSARGGGFFKDKTDTQYF. The CDR3 DNA reads as TGCAGTGCGAGGGGGGGCGGGTTTTTTAAGGACAAAACAGATACGCAGTATTTT.

In its sample, this clonotype was seen many times. This sequence joins TRBV7-8 and TRBJ2-7; 9 nucleotides line up with TRBD2. The V and J ends lost 5 bases and 3 bases, in that order; junction bases with no gene match: 11. Germline CDR1 SGHVS, CDR2 FQNEAQ. This CDR3 spans 16 amino acids. CDR3 coding DNA: TGTGCCAGCAGCCCACAGGGTAGCGGGAGTTACTACGAGCAGTACTTC. Translating it yields CASSPQGSGSYYEQYF.

With regard to this clonotype: This may stem from a read error, because a much larger clone lies one nucleotide away. The CDR3 does not close with the conserved phenylalanine or tryptophan, likely indicating a read error. This chain connects TRBV28 to TRBJ2-4; TRBD2 is a possible D gene (5 bases). The germline V gene has CDR1 MDHEN and CDR2 SYDVKM. The V and J ends lost 2 bases and 3 bases respectively, with 17 bases between them. The CDR3 spans 17 residues. CDR3 in amino acids: CASSLRPPDGVKNIQYI. DNA for the CDR3: TGTGCCAGCAGTTTAAGGCCACCCGACGGGGTCAAAAACATTCAGTACATC.

This clonotype has at least ten counts. The CDR3 bases are TGTGCCAGCAGCTTAGATCTTGACACCTATGGCTACACCTTC. Protein sequence: CASSLDLDTYGYTF. The chain recombines TRBV11-2 with TRBJ1-2; D is undetermined. CDR1 and CDR2 from the germline V gene are SGHAT and FQNNGV. The CDR3 has 14 amino acids. V was shortened by 0 bases and J by 4 bases, with 9 bases between the two germline ends.

This clonotype came up a few times. J is TRBJ1-2 and V is TRBV2, with D possibly matching TRBD1 (6 bases). V gave up 6 bases and J gave up 7 bases, with 12 bases separating them. The CDR3 has 12 residues. Looked up from germline, CDR1 is SNHLY and CDR2 is FYNNEI. The CDR3 loop is CASRRDMPGYTF. CDR3 coding DNA: TGTGCCAGCAGGAGGGACATGCCTGGCTACACCTTC.

This clonotype appeared many times. J is TRBJ2-7 and V is TRBV5-1, with a weak D call TRBD2 (6 bases). The germline V and J ends were trimmed by 4 bases and 2 bases, with 16 bases remaining between them. Per germline, CDR1 SGHRS and CDR2 YFSETQ. CDR3 length: 15 residues. The DNA for the CDR3 is TGCGCCAGCAGCCAGACCGGGACTTTAGCCTACGAGCAGTACTTC. Amino acids: CASSQTGTLAYEQYF.

This clonotype came up many times. The chain couples TRBV15 to TRBJ1-1; no reliable D call. Germline assignment: CDR1 LNHNV and CDR2 YYDKDF (reference sequence). V dropped 4 bases and J dropped 1 base, with 13 bases sitting between them. The CDR3 contains 15 residues. The CDR3 DNA reads as TGTGCCACCAGCATTACTTTAGGTCGGAACACTGAAGCTTTCTTT. Its protein is CATSITLGRNTEAFF.